This T cell receptor (beta chain) was captured in a study of cytomegalovirus exposure and HLA in healthy donors (dated by TCRdb to between 2016 and 2019). As for the study more broadly: In an earlier analysis of roughly 500 of the donors, around 300 Gb of sequence data and about 110 million unique TCR beta sequences from 150 million to 200 million T cells were reported. Roughly 300 gigabases of sequencing data and 91 million or so unique TCR sequences made up an early release that covered several hundred HLA-typed donors. Among the approximately 400 genotyped donors, approximately 77% belonged to the genetic ancestry cluster associated with self-reported Caucasian donors. The study aimed to test whether cataloging public T cell receptors could reveal signatures of past pathogen exposure. Using immunosequencing, the study profiled T cell repertoires from 640 or so subjects and related those repertoires to cytomegalovirus serostatus. A separate validation cohort of 100 to 150 different subjects was used in addition to the roughly 700-subject first cohort. To predict cytomegalovirus infection status, the study combined high-throughput TCR immunosequencing, statistical association of individual TCRs with disease status, and machine learning. A later analysis re-examined previously published TCR beta repertoires from roughly 720 donors and added high-resolution HLA genotyping to investigate patterns of TCR occurrence. The later analysis used no new phenotypic data to find candidate immune exposures, relying instead on TCR beta sequences and their occurrence across donors. In an earlier analysis of a few hundred of the donors, high-throughput TCR beta sequencing was used to judge whether each TCR beta V gene segment behaved as functional or pseudogenic. Donor age, sex, ethnicity and CMV serostatus were compiled alongside the repertoire data. A later genetic analysis used genome-wide SNP genotypes for about 60% of the roughly 670 donors, treating that subset as a discovery cohort. Every discovery cohort repertoire had been produced on one sequencing platform. Class I and class II HLA loci were covered by the typing at four-digit resolution. Typing coverage differed by locus: A, B, C, DRB1 and DQB1 were typed in about 620-640 donors, DQA1 in roughly 500, DPA1 in some 610, and DPB1 in around 440. Four or five DR-DQ haplotypes were treated as single units for association and clustering because of strong linkage in the cohort. Across about 370 genotyped donors of the cohort, an average of approximately 240,000 unique TCR beta nucleotide sequences per donor were sequenced, and 15% to 20% of those sequences were non-productive. Summary of the overall study and its limitations: CMV serostatus was the only immune exposure information available for the cohort. In a later analysis, the rate of TCR association differed among HLA loci, with DRB1 alleles having the most associated TCRs and HLA-C alleles having the fewest. In a later analysis, HLA-associated TCR beta chains were found to be more clonally expanded and to have lower generation probabilities than equally common non-associated chains. Correlated functional status among segregating V segments might be attributable to linkage disequilibrium, but an unknown experimental factor could not be ruled out. Because some donors lacked HLA typing at each locus, the association tests relied only on the typed subset. The classifier was reported to diagnose cytomegalovirus status with high specificity and sensitivity in both the original cohort and the validation cohort. In a later analysis, some 17,000 TCR beta sequences were associated with specific HLA alleles at a false discovery rate of 0.05. Roughly uniform sequencing depth across donors was assumed in presence/absence analyses, although this assumption may not hold. The 87-base-pair reads could not distinguish some IMGT-functional V segments, including TRBV6-2 and TRBV6-3, so those segments were excluded. Most CMV-associated TCR beta chains appeared to be HLA-restricted in a later analysis, and the HLA associations seemed to be driven largely by CMV exposure. Most TCR sequences were seen in very few donors, while some public TCRs were found in many individuals. The sequencing pipeline was judged likely to have produced a cluster of highly shared sequence variants as a technical artifact. V-gene and J-gene trimming of TCR beta chains was associated with a missense DCLRE1C variant in a later genetic analysis, and the association was replicated in an independent cohort. In an earlier analysis of roughly 560 of the donors, most TCR beta V segments were observed in productive rearrangements about 90% or about 30% of the time, broadly matching IMGT annotations. The authors suggested that the approach could potentially be extended to other disease states and immunological phenotypes. When HLA alleles, especially DR and DQ, strongly co-occurred, TCR associations were difficult to assign to individual alleles. Only TCR beta chains were sequenced in this cohort, and the absence of alpha or paired-chain data limited detectable features. A later genetic analysis reported fewer N-insertions in productive TCRs among donors in an Asian-associated ancestry cluster than the roughly 670-donor mean. In vitro tests confirmed that a few of the cytomegalovirus-associated TCR beta chains recognize cytomegalovirus antigens. Because counts were too low, seventeen rarely observed V segments, including chromosome 9 orphons, were excluded from the earlier analysis of 587 of the donors. A later analysis reported that several top co-occurrence clusters appeared linked to parvovirus B19, influenza, CMV and Epstein-Barr virus. A further reported finding was that TCR beta sequences accurately predicted the HLA-A and HLA-B alleles for most subjects in the first cohort. In the study, 150 to 200 TCR beta chains were listed as associated with cytomegalovirus.

Via the germline V gene (reference sequence), CDR1 is MNHNY and CDR2 SVGAGI. V is reduced by 2 bases and J by 6 bases, leaving a spacing of 11 bases between them. The cysteine opens and the phenylalanine closes a CDR3 of 14 amino acids. Kept here is only the CDR3 DNA, which spans 42 bases and is read in frame from base 1. The library was produced with the immunoSEQ multiplex PCR assay. A mixture of 60 forward primers for TCR Vbeta segments and 13 reverse primers for TCR Jbeta segments was used in the multiplex PCR. A multiplex PCR assay on genomic DNA amplified the CDR3 region of rearranged TCR beta genes. The amplified TCR beta libraries were sequenced on the Illumina HiSeq System as 87-base-pair reads. The source study handled its data this way. In a later analysis, some 80 million unique TCR beta chains were counted across the 500 to 850 repertoires, and roughly 11 million of these chains were shared by at least two donors. A nearest-neighbor algorithm error-corrected the raw reads and collapsed the reads into unique sequences, merging closely related sequences to remove PCR and sequencing errors. Alignment of CDR3 sequences to IMGT reference sequences was used to assign V, D and J gene segments. Each retained sequence needed at least a six-nucleotide match to both a V gene segment and a J gene segment. Rearrangements were classified as productive when the CDR3 lacked stop codons and remained in frame with V and J, and all other rearrangements were classified as non-productive. CDR3 was defined according to IMGT convention as the region running from the second conserved V-encoded cysteine to the conserved J-encoded phenylalanine. Sequences without an unambiguous match to a single V gene segment were excluded from the earlier analysis of almost 600 of the donors. An earlier analysis of a few hundred of the donors classified V segments as functional when productive rearrangements were above 56.7% and as segregating when the standard deviation between donors was above 5%. A statistical classification framework was developed to diagnose cytomegalovirus status using the catalog of TCR beta chain sequences. In a later analysis, TCR nucleotide sequences were compared against IMGT/GENE-DB human TR gene sequences so that V and J genes could be assigned. In a later analysis, CDR3 sequences and most-parsimonious VDJ recombination scenarios were assigned using the TCRdist pipeline. A later analysis defined each TCR beta chain by its CDR3 amino acid sequence plus V-gene family, and excluded reads lacking a unique V-gene family. A later analysis removed roughly 590 highly shared, low-generation-probability nucleotide sequences to deal with suspected cross-contamination and a sequencing artifact. A later analysis calculated a clonal expansion index for each public chain from normalized within-repertoire ranks of inferred template counts. Generation probabilities in a later analysis came from a VDJ recombination model fitted to out-of-frame rearrangements, and those results were checked against IGoR. A later analysis scored TCR-TCR, TCR-HLA and TCR-CMV co-occurrence with hypergeometric tests, applying a repertoire-size bias correction to TCR pairs. False discovery rates were estimated in a later analysis by permuting HLA or CMV assignments 20 times. In a later analysis, co-occurring TCRs were grouped with DBSCAN, and TCRdist sequence similarity was added when clustering was performed within HLA-allele-positive subsets. For co-occurrence clustering, repertoires with fewer than 30,000 or more than 120,000 public chains were excluded, along with about five repertoires with anomalous nucleotide sharing. Sourced from immuneACCESS, this table was stored by TCRdb with only in-frame sequences that have V and J called. A share of the clones is absent; for the studies checked, an unresolved V gene accounts for under half, and the remainder has no known explanation. D and trimming were read from the DNA, whereas the V and J calls and clone size are those reported in that table. This sample holds about 130,000 clones; about three quarters were observed only once. The ten largest make up approximately 2.9% of the sample.

As regards this clone: Its antigen specificity is not known. Base-call qualities are not available, and no considerably larger clone is one nucleotide away.

The cohort comprised 670 or so healthy bone marrow donors. At the time of sampling, all cohort members were nominally healthy, though unrecorded immune exposures were likely present. CMV serostatus was positive for 250 to 300 and negative for about 55% of the roughly 670 cohort members, and was not recorded for this donor. A peripheral blood sample was collected from each donor, and TCR beta sequencing was performed on peripheral blood mononuclear cells. The Qiagen DNeasy Blood Extraction Kit was used to extract genomic DNA from the blood cell samples. Sequencing was done on a sample of PBMCs. The rearranged chain carries TRBV6-6 and TRBJ1-5; no D segment can be confidently identified. This TCR was sampled from a human donor in good health. The bases are TGTGCCAGCAGTTACCCCCAAGTGGCTCAGCCCCAGCATTTT. This encodes CASSYPQVAQPQHF.